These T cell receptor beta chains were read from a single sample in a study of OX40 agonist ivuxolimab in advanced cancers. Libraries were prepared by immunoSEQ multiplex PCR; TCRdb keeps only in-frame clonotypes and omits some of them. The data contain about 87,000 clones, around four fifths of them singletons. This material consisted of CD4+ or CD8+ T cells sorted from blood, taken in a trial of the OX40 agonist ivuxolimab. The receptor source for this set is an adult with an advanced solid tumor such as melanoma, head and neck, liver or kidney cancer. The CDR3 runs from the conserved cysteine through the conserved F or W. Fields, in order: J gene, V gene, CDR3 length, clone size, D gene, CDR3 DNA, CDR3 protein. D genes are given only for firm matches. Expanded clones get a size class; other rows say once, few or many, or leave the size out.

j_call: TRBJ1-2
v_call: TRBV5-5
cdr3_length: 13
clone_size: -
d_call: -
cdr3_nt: TGTGCCAGCAGCACAATGGACGCTGGAATCTACACCTTC
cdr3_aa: CASSTMDAGIYTF

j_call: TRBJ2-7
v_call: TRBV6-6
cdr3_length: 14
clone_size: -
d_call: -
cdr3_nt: TGTGCCAGCAGTTACGGCCTTATCTCCTACGAGCAGTACTTC
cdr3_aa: CASSYGLISYEQYF

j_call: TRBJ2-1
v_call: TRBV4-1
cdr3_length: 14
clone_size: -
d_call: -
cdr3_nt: TGCGCCAGCAGCCATGTACTAAGCCCCAAAGAGCAGTTCTTC
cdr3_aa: CASSHVLSPKEQFF

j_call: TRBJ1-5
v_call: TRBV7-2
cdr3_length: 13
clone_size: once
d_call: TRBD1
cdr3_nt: TGTGCCAGCAGCAAGCAGGGGGATCAGCCCCAGCATTTT
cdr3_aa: CASSKQGDQPQHF

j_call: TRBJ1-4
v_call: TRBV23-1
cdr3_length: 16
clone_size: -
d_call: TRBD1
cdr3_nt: TGCGCCAGCAGTCAAACCCTAAGGGACAGTTGGGAAAAACTGTTTTTT
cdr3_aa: CASSQTLRDSWEKLFF

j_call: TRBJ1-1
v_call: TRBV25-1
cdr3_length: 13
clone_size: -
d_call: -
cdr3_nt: TGTGCCAGCAGGGACGTTCCTAACACTGAAGCTTTCTTT
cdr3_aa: CASRDVPNTEAFF

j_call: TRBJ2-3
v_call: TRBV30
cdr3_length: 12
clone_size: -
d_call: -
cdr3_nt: TGTGCCTGGGGTGGCCCCGGGGATACGCAGTATTTT
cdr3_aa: CAWGGPGDTQYF

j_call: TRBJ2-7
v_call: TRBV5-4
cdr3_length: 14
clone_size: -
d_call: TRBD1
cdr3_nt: TGTGCCAGCAGCTTCAGGGACAGGGTTTCGGAGCAGTACTTC
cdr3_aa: CASSFRDRVSEQYF

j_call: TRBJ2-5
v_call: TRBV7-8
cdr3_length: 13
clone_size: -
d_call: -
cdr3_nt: TGTGCCAGCAGCTTAGGGGTAATGGAGACCCAGTACTTC
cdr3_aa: CASSLGVMETQYF

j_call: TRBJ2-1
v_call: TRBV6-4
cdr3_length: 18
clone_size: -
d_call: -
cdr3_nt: TGTGCCAGCAGTGATAACGTTCCCCCCCCAAACTCCTACAATGAGCAGTTCTTC
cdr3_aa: CASSDNVPPPNSYNEQFF

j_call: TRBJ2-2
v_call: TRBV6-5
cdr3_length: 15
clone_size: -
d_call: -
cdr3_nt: TGTGCCAGCAGTTACCGACGGGGCGGCACCGGGGAGCTGTTTTTT
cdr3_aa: CASSYRRGGTGELFF

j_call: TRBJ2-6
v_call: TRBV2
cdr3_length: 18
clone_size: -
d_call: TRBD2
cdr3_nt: TGTGCCAGCAGGCCCACTAGCGGGGGGTTTGCTGGGGCCAACGTCCTGACTTTC
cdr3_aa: CASRPTSGGFAGANVLTF

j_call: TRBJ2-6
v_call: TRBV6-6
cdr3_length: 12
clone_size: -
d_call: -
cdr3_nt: TGTGCCAGCCGGGAGGGGGCCAACGTCCTGACTTTC
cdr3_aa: CASREGANVLTF

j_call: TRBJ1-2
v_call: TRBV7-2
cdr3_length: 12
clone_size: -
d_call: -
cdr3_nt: TGTGCCAGCAGCGTCGACTCCTATGGCTACACCTTC
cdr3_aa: CASSVDSYGYTF

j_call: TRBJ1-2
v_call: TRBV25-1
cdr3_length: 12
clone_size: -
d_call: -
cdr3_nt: TGTGCCAGCAGTGTACGTGGGGATGGCTACACCTTC
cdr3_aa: CASSVRGDGYTF

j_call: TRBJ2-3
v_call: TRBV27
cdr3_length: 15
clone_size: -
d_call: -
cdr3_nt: TGTGCCAGCAGTTTCGTGGGGGGGCTGTCAGATACGCAGTATTTT
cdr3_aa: CASSFVGGLSDTQYF

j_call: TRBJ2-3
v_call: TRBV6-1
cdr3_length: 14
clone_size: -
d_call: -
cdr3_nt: TGTGCCAGCAGGGTAAGACAGGGCACAGATACGCAGTATTTT
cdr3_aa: CASRVRQGTDTQYF

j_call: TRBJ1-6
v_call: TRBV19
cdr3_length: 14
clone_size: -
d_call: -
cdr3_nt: TGTGCCAGCCGATCGCAGGGGAGGAATTCACCCCTCCACTTT
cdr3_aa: CASRSQGRNSPLHF

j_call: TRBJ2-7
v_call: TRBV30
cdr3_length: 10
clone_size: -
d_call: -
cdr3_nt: TGTGCCGCCTATACAGGCGAGCAGTACTTC
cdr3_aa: CAAYTGEQYF

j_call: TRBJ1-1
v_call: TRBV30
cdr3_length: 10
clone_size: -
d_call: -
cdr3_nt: TGTGCCTGGATAATGACTGAAGCTTTCTTT
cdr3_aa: CAWIMTEAFF

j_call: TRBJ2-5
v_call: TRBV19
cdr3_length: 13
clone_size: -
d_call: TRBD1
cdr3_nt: TGTGCCAGTAGTAGTCAGGGGGCCGAGACCCAGTACTTC
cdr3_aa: CASSSQGAETQYF

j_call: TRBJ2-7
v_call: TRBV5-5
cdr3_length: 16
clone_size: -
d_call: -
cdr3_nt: TGTGCCAGCAGCTTGGCCGCGGGGGCGTTCTCCTACGAGCAGTACTTC
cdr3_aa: CASSLAAGAFSYEQYF

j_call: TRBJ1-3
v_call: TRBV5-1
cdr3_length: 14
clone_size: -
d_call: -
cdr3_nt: TGCGCCAGCGCTATCACACCGGCTGGAAACACCATATATTTT
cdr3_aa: CASAITPAGNTIYF

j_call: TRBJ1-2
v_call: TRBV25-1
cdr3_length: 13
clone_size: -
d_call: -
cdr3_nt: TGTGCCAGCAGTGAACAGGGTAACTATGGCTACACCTTC
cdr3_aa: CASSEQGNYGYTF

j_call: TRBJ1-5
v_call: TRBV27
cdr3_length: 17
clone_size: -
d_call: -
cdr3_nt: TGTGCCAGCAGTTTACGGGGGGGGGAAATGAGCAATCAGCCCCAGCATTTT
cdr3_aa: CASSLRGGEMSNQPQHF

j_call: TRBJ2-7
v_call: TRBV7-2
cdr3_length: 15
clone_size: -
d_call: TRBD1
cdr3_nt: TGTGCCAGCAGCCTAGGGACAGGAACTACCTACGAGCAGTACTTC
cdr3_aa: CASSLGTGTTYEQYF

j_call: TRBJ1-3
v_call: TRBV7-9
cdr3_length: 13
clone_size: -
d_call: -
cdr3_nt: TGTGCCAGCAGCCTCGTCTCTGGAAACACCATATATTTT
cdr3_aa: CASSLVSGNTIYF

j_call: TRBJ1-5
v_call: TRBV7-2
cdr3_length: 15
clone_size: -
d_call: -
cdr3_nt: TGTGCCAGCAGCTTAGTGACAGATAGCAATCAGCCCCAGCATTTT
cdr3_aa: CASSLVTDSNQPQHF

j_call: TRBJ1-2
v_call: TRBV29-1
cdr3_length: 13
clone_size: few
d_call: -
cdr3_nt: TGCAGCGCTCGGACGGCAGAGTGGTATGGCTACACCTTC
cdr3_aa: CSARTAEWYGYTF

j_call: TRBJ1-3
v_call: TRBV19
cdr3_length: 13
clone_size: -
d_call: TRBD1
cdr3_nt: TGTGCCAGTAGTTTGGACAGGGGAAACACCATATATTTT
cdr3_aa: CASSLDRGNTIYF

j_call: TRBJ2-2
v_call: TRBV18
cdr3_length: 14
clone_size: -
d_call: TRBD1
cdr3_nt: TGTGCCAGCTCACCGAACAGGGGAGCCGGGGAGCTGTTTTTT
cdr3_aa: CASSPNRGAGELFF

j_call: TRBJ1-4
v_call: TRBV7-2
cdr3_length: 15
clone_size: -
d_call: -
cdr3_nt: TGTGCCAGCAGCTTAAATTCACGGAGGAATGAAAAACTGTTTTTT
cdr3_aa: CASSLNSRRNEKLFF